This T cell receptor (beta chain) emerged from a study of blood T cell repertoires in COVID-19. Whole-study context: Samples representing acute and convalescent COVID-19 were sourced from the United States, Italy and Spain.

Participant ages covered about 18 to 95 years across 24 US areas. Participants reported their clinical history, and cohort assignment relied on those reports. Recovery meant two consecutive negative NP/OP PCR tests, professional clearance, or resolved symptoms. Profiling relied on immunoSEQ multiplex PCR, and the TCRdb table lists in-frame clones only, not all of them. The sample holds under 200,000 clones, about 90% seen once. V was clipped by 2 bases and J by 2 bases; unmatched bases: 4. The CDR3 has 15 residues. Germline V gene data show CDR1 as MNHNY and CDR2 as SVGAGI (reference sequence). The sequenced sample was PBMCs or T cells enriched from blood (not recorded which). This sequence was found in a woman aged 45-65 years who had recovered from COVID-19. The chain links TRBV6-6 to TRBJ1-2, with TRBD1 matching 8 bases. CDR3 sequence reads: CASSYGQGTNYGYTF. CDR3 bases: TGTGCCAGCAGTTACGGACAGGGAACAAACTATGGCTACACCTTC.